These T cell receptor beta chains were read from a single sample in a study of CD8 T cells in ankylosing spondylitis. A single record per CDR3 protein comes from TCRdb applying MiXCR to the 5' RACE reads. The data show about 240,000 distinct CDR3 sequences, 8.6% seen once. Sample: blood, either unsorted or a sorted T cell fraction (not recorded which). Every receptor here comes from a male donor with ankylosing spondylitis or in good health (not recorded which). Both conserved end residues are part of each CDR3. D genes are given only for firm matches. Clone size is not always given. Where it is, it says once, few, many or a class for expanded clones.

CASSQDPAEQETQYF | TGCGCCAGCAGCCAAGATCCGGCAGAACAAGAGACCCAGTACTTC | TRBJ2-5 | . | TRBV4-3 | many
CASSSLYTPRSYGYTF | TGTGCCAGCAGTTCCCTATATACCCCCAGGAGTTATGGCTACACCTTC | TRBJ1-2 | . | TRBV12-3/TRBV12-4 | many
CASSQAPSTDTQYF | TGCGCCAGCAGCCAGGCCCCTAGCACAGATACGCAGTATTTT | TRBJ2-3 | . | TRBV4-1 | .
CSARDRELFGGGVTDTQYF | TGCAGTGCTAGAGATCGGGAATTGTTCGGCGGGGGGGTGACAGATACGCAGTATTTT | TRBJ2-3 | TRBD2 | TRBV20-1 | many
CASSSQGQGYTF | TGTGCCAGCAGTTCTCAGGGACAGGGCTACACCTTC | TRBJ1-2 | TRBD1 | TRBV12-3/TRBV12-4 | many
CASRRGPLNSPLHF | TGTGCCAGCAGAAGAGGACCGCTTAATTCACCCCTCCACTTT | TRBJ1-6 | . | TRBV6-1 | many
CASSLVEGRMYF | TGCGCCAGCAGCTTGGTGGAGGGCCGGATGTACTTC | TRBJ2-7 | . | TRBV5-1 | many
CASSYSGGSNGYTF | TGTGCCAGCAGTTACTCCGGAGGGAGTAATGGCTACACCTTC | TRBJ1-2 | . | TRBV6-2/TRBV6-3 | many
CASSRGVGAEAFF | TGTGCCAGCAGTAGAGGGGTGGGGGCTGAAGCTTTCTTT | TRBJ1-1 | . | TRBV12-3/TRBV12-4 | many
CASCSFPQPAGENTGELFF | TGTGCCAGCTGTTCATTTCCCCAGCCGGCAGGGGAGAACACCGGGGAGCTGTTTTTT | TRBJ2-2 | . | TRBV12-3/TRBV12-4 | .
CASSPIRGSADTQYF | TGTGCCAGCAGCCCTATCAGGGGCTCCGCAGATACGCAGTATTTT | TRBJ2-3 | . | TRBV7-6 | many
CASSAGQPSGANVLTF | TGTGCCAGCAGCGCGGGACAGCCCTCTGGGGCCAACGTCCTGACTTTC | TRBJ2-6 | . | TRBV6-4 | many
CASSLEVSSNSPLHF | TGCGCCAGCAGCTTGGAAGTCAGTTCAAATTCACCCCTCCACTTT | TRBJ1-6 | . | TRBV5-1 | many
CASGGAQPQHF | TGTGCCAGCGGGGGGGCTCAGCCCCAGCATTTT | TRBJ1-5 | . | TRBV6-5 | .
CSASRLAAVYTQYF | TGCAGTGCTAGTAGGCTAGCGGCAGTATATACGCAGTATTTT | TRBJ2-3 | TRBD2 | TRBV20-1 | many
CASSLDRDRGAGYTF | TGTGCCAGTAGTCTTGACCGGGACAGGGGAGCTGGCTACACCTTC | TRBJ1-2 | TRBD1 | TRBV19 | many
CAISGGPGEGDQPQHF | TGTGCCATCAGTGGGGGACCAGGGGAGGGAGATCAGCCCCAGCATTTT | TRBJ1-5 | . | TRBV10-3 | many
CASSSGINRGELFF | TGTGCCAGCAGCTCCGGGATTAACCGAGGGGAGCTGTTTTTT | TRBJ2-2 | . | TRBV11-3 | .
CASSLAQGGYGYTF | TGTGCCAGCAGCTTAGCCCAGGGGGGGTATGGCTACACCTTC | TRBJ1-2 | TRBD1 | TRBV7-2 | many
CASSLGGGDSPLHF | TGCGCCAGCAGCTTGGGAGGGGGCGATTCACCCCTCCACTTT | TRBJ1-6 | TRBD1 | TRBV5-1 | many
CASSFYTEGNQPQHF | TGTGCCAGCAGTTTTTACACCGAGGGCAATCAGCCCCAGCATTTT | TRBJ1-5 | . | TRBV12-3/TRBV12-4 | many
CAISEPQTVQFF | TGTGCCATCAGTGAGCCCCAGACAGTTCAGTTCTTC | TRBJ2-1 | . | TRBV10-3 | .
CAWSPGKKEQFF | TGTGCCTGGAGTCCGGGCAAGAAGGAGCAGTTCTTC | TRBJ2-1 | . | TRBV30 | few
CASSSRTSGSTDTQYF | TGCGCCAGCAGCTCGAGGACTAGCGGTAGCACAGATACGCAGTATTTT | TRBJ2-3 | TRBD2 | TRBV12-3/TRBV12-4 | many
CASSITGQAYEQYF | TGTGCCAGCAGCATTACAGGGCAGGCCTACGAGCAGTACTTC | TRBJ2-7 | . | TRBV5-5 | few
CASSSATSRETQYF | TGCGCCAGCAGTTCCGCGACTAGTAGGGAGACCCAGTACTTC | TRBJ2-5 | . | TRBV5-1 | few
CATSTRGSGAFF | TGTGCCACCAGCACCCGGGGGTCAGGAGCTTTCTTT | TRBJ1-1 | . | TRBV24-1 | few
CASSLQRGGADTQYF | TGCGCCAGCAGCTTGCAGCGGGGGGGGGCAGATACGCAGTATTTT | TRBJ2-3 | TRBD2 | TRBV5-1 | many
CSASRDAAGTQYF | TGCAGTGCTAGCCGGGACGCCGCGGGGACCCAGTACTTC | TRBJ2-5 | . | TRBV20-1 | many
CSARDLAGRGRNTIYF | TGCAGTGCTAGAGACCTCGCGGGGCGGGGAAGAAACACCATATATTTT | TRBJ1-3 | . | TRBV20-1 | .
CASSPDDYEQFF | TGTGCCAGCAGCCCGGACGATTATGAGCAGTTCTTC | TRBJ2-1 | . | TRBV7-3 | many
CASKHRQETQYF | TGTGCCAGCAAACACCGCCAAGAGACCCAGTACTTC | TRBJ2-5 | . | TRBV12-3/TRBV12-4 | few
CASSFSSGSETQYF | TGCGCCAGCAGCTTCTCTAGCGGGAGTGAGACCCAGTACTTC | TRBJ2-5 | TRBD2 | TRBV5-1 | .
CASSSLTGNPEAFF | TGTGCCAGTAGTTCCTTGACAGGGAACCCTGAAGCTTTCTTT | TRBJ1-1 | TRBD1 | TRBV19 | many
CSVEGDRGPLGTQYF | TGCAGCGTTGAAGGAGACAGGGGCCCACTGGGGACCCAGTACTTC | TRBJ2-5 | TRBD1 | TRBV29-1 | many
CASSVNTGELFF | TGCGCCAGCAGCGTTAACACCGGGGAGCTGTTTTTT | TRBJ2-2 | . | TRBV5-1 | many
CASSPKGRSNEAFF | TGTGCCAGCAGCCCGAAGGGTCGGAGTAATGAAGCTTTCTTT | TRBJ1-1 | . | TRBV7-9 | many
CASSILSGGTGELFF | TGTGCCAGTAGTATCCTTAGCGGTGGCACCGGGGAGCTGTTTTTT | TRBJ2-2 | . | TRBV19 | .
CASSPGQGWGSTEAFF | TGTGCCAGCAGTCCCGGACAGGGATGGGGTAGCACTGAAGCTTTCTTT | TRBJ1-1 | TRBD1 | TRBV27 | many
CSATVGGRDTGELFF | TGCAGTGCTACCGTCGGGGGGCGGGACACCGGGGAGCTGTTTTTT | TRBJ2-2 | . | TRBV20-1 | many
CASSLPQGSNEQYF | TGTGCCAGCAGTTTACCCCAGGGTTCCAACGAGCAGTACTTC | TRBJ2-7 | . | TRBV12-3/TRBV12-4 | many
CASSIRQGRPFF | TGTGCCAGCAGTATCCGACAGGGGCGGCCGTTCTTC | TRBJ2-1 | TRBD1 | TRBV6-6 | .